Below are 11 T cell receptor beta chains sequenced from a single sample in a study of T cells expressing NK-cell markers. Reanalyzing the 5' RACE reads, TCRdb keeps one entry per CDR3 protein, without DNA. The listing contains 150,000 to 170,000 distinct CDR3 sequences. Sequencing was performed on blood T cells: a sorted CD56 or NKG2C T cell subset, CD4+ or CD8+ T cells, or bulk PBMC T cells (not recorded which). These TCRs come from a woman in her forties or fifties in good health.

The chain uses TRBV10-3 and TRBJ1-1; TCRdb indicates TRBD1, and absent DNA this call remains unverified. The CDR3 has 14 amino acids. Germline values: CDR1 ENHRY, CDR2 SYGVKD. The CDR3 spells CAIGGEWAGTEAFF.

The chain couples TRBV7-9 to TRBJ2-5; TCRdb's assignment of TRBD2 cannot be checked, as there is no DNA. CDR1 and CDR2 from the germline V gene are SEHNR and FQNEAQ (reference sequence). This CDR3 has 16 residues. CDR3 sequence: CASSLAGLAVQETQYF.

This chain links TRBV9 with TRBJ2-1; TCRdb gives TRBD2 as the D gene, but with no DNA this cannot be confirmed. CDR3 length equals 16 residues. Germline CDR1 is SGDLS and CDR2 is YYNGEE. This CDR3 reads CASSLRTSGTYNEQFF.

The chain employs TRBV7-8 and TRBJ2-1; the D call from TCRdb, TRBD1, cannot be confirmed without DNA. Germline V gene lookup returns CDR1 SGHVS and CDR2 FQNEAQ. The CDR3 sequence is 16 residues long. CDR3 sequence reads: CASGDTGASSYNEQFF.

The chain carries TRBV19 and TRBJ1-5; TCRdb calls TRBD1, which cannot be checked without DNA. Germline-derived CDR1 and CDR2 are LNHDA and SQIVND (reference sequence). The CDR3 runs 14 residues. The CDR3 protein is CASVGVGSNQPQHF.

The chain couples TRBV3-1 to TRBJ1-1; absent DNA, TCRdb's TRBD1 call cannot be checked. The CDR3 consists of 16 residues. Germline CDR1 reads LGHDT; CDR2 reads YNNKEL (reference sequence). CDR3 amino acids: CASSHVGQGWSTEAFF.

The rearrangement joins TRBV11-2 to TRBJ2-1; TCRdb reports TRBD2, a call that lacks DNA to check it against. From germline, CDR1 is SGHAT and CDR2 FQNNGV. The CDR3 runs to 18 residues. This CDR3 reads CASSLRWSGTSGIDEQFF.

The chain recombines TRBV11-2 with TRBJ2-5; there is no DNA to check the TCRdb D call of TRBD2. In germline, CDR1 is SGHAT, CDR2 FQNNGV. The CDR3 totals 13 residues. The CDR3 reads CASSFRRQETQYF.

The V call is TRBV7-9, the J call TRBJ1-5; without DNA, the TCRdb call of TRBD1 cannot be checked. Germline V gives CDR1 SEHNR, CDR2 FQNEAQ (reference sequence). CDR3 length: 13 residues. This CDR3 reads CASSRDSGGPQHF.

V and J are TRBV9 and TRBJ2-1; there is no DNA to check the TCRdb D call of TRBD2. CDR1 SGDLS and CDR2 YYNGEE come from the germline V gene. The CDR3 runs to 15 residues. The CDR3 spells CASSVGLADSGEQFF.

The chain combines TRBV20-1 with TRBJ2-1. This CDR3 comprises 16 residues. Germline CDR1 DFQATT, CDR2 SNEGSKA (reference sequence). The CDR3 spells CSARDPTLSSYNEQFF.